This entry lists 19 T cell receptor beta chains sequenced from one sample in a study of identical twins. TCRdb itself ran the 5' RACE reads through MiXCR, one entry per CDR3 protein. The sample records around 650,000 distinct CDR3 sequences, about 7.6% being singletons. These data also formed part of another study, on yellow fever vaccine responses in identical twins.

The source material was PBMCs. All receptors come from a woman between 18 and 30 years old in good health.

This clonotype was observed many times. V and J are TRBV4-1 and TRBJ1-1; unclear D gene. This CDR3 contains 15 residues. Germline values: CDR1 MGHRA, CDR2 YSYEKL. The V end lost 0 bases, the J end lost 3 bases, and 11 bases lay between the germline ends. Written as DNA, the CDR3 is TGCGCCAGCAGCCAAGATCAATCGGGATACACTGAAGCTTTCTTT. It specifies CASSQDQSGYTEAFF.

This clonotype was counted at least ten times. The chain employs TRBV29-1 and TRBJ2-7; 10 bases are a match to TRBD2. CDR1 SQVTM and CDR2 ANQGSEA come from the germline V gene. The V segment lost 1 base and the J segment 2 bases; nucleotides outside the gene matches: 5. The CDR3 is 15 residues long. The CDR3 is CSVEVGTSETYEQYF. The CDR3 DNA follows: TGCAGCGTTGAAGTAGGGACTAGCGAGACCTACGAGCAGTACTTC.

The CDR3: CASTILGGGSSSNSPLHF. DNA for the CDR3: TGTGCCAGCACCATACTCGGGGGAGGAAGTTCATCAAATTCACCCCTCCACTTT. The chain carries TRBV7-8 and TRBJ1-6, with TRBD1 as a possible D gene (5 bases). This CDR3 comprises 18 residues. V was shortened by 7 bases and J by 7 bases, with 26 bases between the two germline ends. Germline V gene sequence: CDR1 SGHVS, CDR2 FQNEAQ. The full variable domain, in which reference TRBV7-8 and TRBJ1-6 provide the parts outside the CDR3, is GAGVSQSPRYKVAKRGQDVALRCDPISGHVSLFWYQQALGQGPEFLTYFQNEAQLDKSGLPSDRFFAERPEGSVSTLKIQRTQQEDSAVYLCASTILGGGSSSNSPLHFGNGTRLTVT.

V and J are TRBV11-2 and TRBJ1-1; TRBD1 is a possible D gene (6 bases). Germline CDR1 and CDR2: SGHAT and FQNNGV. The V gene lost 4 bases and the J gene lost 1 base, with 13 bases spanning the gap. CDR3 length: 15 amino acids. CDR3 in DNA: TGTGCCAGCAGCTACCCGGACAGCCGGAACACTGAAGCTTTCTTT. It yields the protein CASSYPDSRNTEAFF.

The chain joins TRBV28 to TRBJ2-2, with D possibly TRBD2 on 6 matching bases. This CDR3 has 15 amino acids. Per the germline V gene, CDR1 is MDHEN and CDR2 is SYDVKM. V lost 1 base to trimming and J lost 1 base, with 7 bases between them. The CDR3 DNA follows: TGTGCCAGCAGTTTATACGGGGGGAACACCGGGGAGCTGTTTTTT. Amino acid sequence: CASSLYGGNTGELFF.

The rearrangement uses TRBV28 and TRBJ1-5; D may be TRBD1 (6 bases). The V and J ends lost 7 bases and 6 bases respectively, with 19 bases between them. In germline, CDR1 is MDHEN, CDR2 SYDVKM. This CDR3 is built from 15 residues. The CDR3 DNA reads TGTGCCAGCACTAATGGTGGGACCAGGGGTCAGCCCCAGCATTTT. Amino acids: CASTNGGTRGQPQHF.

This clonotype appeared many times. V and J are TRBV5-1 and TRBJ2-1, with TRBD2 identical over 7 bases. Germline CDR1 is SGHRS and CDR2 is YFSETQ. The V gene end was trimmed by 1 base and the J gene end by 7 bases; junction bases not matched to a gene: 5. The CDR3 totals 14 residues. The CDR3 loop reads CASSLWLADNEQFF. The DNA of the CDR3 is TGCGCCAGCAGCTTGTGGCTAGCGGATAATGAGCAGTTCTTC.

Many counts were recorded for this clonotype. V is TRBV20-1 and J is TRBJ1-5; D not resolved. In germline, CDR1 is DFQATT, CDR2 SNEGSKA (reference sequence). This CDR3 is 12 amino acids long. V lost 3 bases and J lost 0, with 3 bases in between. The CDR3 sequence: CSARGSNQPQHF. For the CDR3, the DNA is TGCAGTGCTAGGGGTAGCAATCAGCCCCAGCATTTT.

Ten or more counts support this clonotype. The chain carries TRBV11-2 and TRBJ2-7; 9 nucleotides line up with TRBD1. This CDR3 is 14 amino acids long. The V segment lost 1 base and the J segment 2 bases; nucleotides outside the gene matches: 0. Germline CDR1 and CDR2: SGHAT and FQNNGV. This CDR3 is CASSLGTGAYEQYV. The DNA for the CDR3 is TGTGCCAGCAGCTTAGGGACAGGGGCCTACGAGCAGTACGTC.

This clonotype has at least ten counts. J is TRBJ2-1 and V is TRBV3-1; the match to TRBD2 covers 8 bases. The CDR3 consists of 15 residues. Germline V CDR1 and CDR2: LGHDT, YNNKEL (reference sequence). The trim removed 4 bases at V and 4 bases at J, leaving 6 bases unmatched. CDR3 sequence (DNA): TGTGCCAGCAGCCGTAGCGGGAAAGGGTACAATGAGCAGTTCTTC. Amino acid sequence: CASSRSGKGYNEQFF.

V and J are TRBV11-2 and TRBJ2-1; D uncertain. Deletions cut 1 base from V and 4 bases from J, with 11 bases between. The CDR3 length is 15 residues. The germline V gene has CDR1 SGHAT and CDR2 FQNNGV. The CDR3 DNA reads as TGTGCCAGCAGCTTAGCGCTGGACGCTTACAATGAGCAGTTCTTC. Protein: CASSLALDAYNEQFF.

This clonotype came up many times. V is TRBV20-1 and J is TRBJ2-2; weak D call: TRBD2 (6 bases). V gave up 0 bases and J gave up 6 bases, with 20 bases separating them. CDR1 is DFQATT, CDR2 SNEGSKA, per germline (reference sequence). CDR3 length: 17 amino acids. Here the CDR3 DNA reads TGCAGTGCTAGAGATCGGAGGGCCAGTTTCTTATCCGGGGAGCTGTTTTTT. It codes for CSARDRRASFLSGELFF.

This clonotype was observed a handful of times. The J gene is TRBJ2-7, the V gene TRBV5-5, with TRBD1 matching 10 bases. Trimming cost V 3 bases and J 2 bases; bases outside gene matches: 2. The CDR3 has 14 residues. Germline assignment: CDR1 SGHKS and CDR2 YYEKEE (reference sequence). The CDR3 DNA is TGTGCCAGCAGCTGGACAGGGGGAACCTACGAGCAGTACTTC. Translating it yields CASSWTGGTYEQYF.

Ten or more counts support this clonotype. V and J are TRBV29-1 and TRBJ2-1; D is unresolved. Germline loops: CDR1 SQVTM, CDR2 ANQGSEA. The CDR3 has 13 residues. V dropped 5 bases and J dropped 9 bases, with 17 bases sitting between them. The DNA for the CDR3 is TGCAGCGTTTCGGTTGTGGTCGAAAGTGAGCAGTTCTTC. Protein: CSVSVVVESEQFF.

This clonotype was observed a few times. The chain carries TRBV5-1 and TRBJ1-1; 7 bases are shared with TRBD1. In germline, CDR1 is SGHRS, CDR2 YFSETQ. This CDR3 has 13 residues. V lost 7 bases, J lost 5 bases, and 8 bases stayed unmatched. As DNA, the CDR3 is TGCGCCAGCCACATTCCAGGGGGAACTGAAGCTTTCTTT. Translating gives CASHIPGGTEAFF.

This chain links TRBV4-1 with TRBJ2-1; 9 bases match TRBD2. The CDR3 sequence is 21 residues long. The germline V gene encodes CDR1 MGHRA and CDR2 YSYEKL. The J segment lost 7 bases and the V segment lost 0 bases, leaving 22 bases of the junction unmatched. DNA for the CDR3: TGCGCCAGCAGCCAAGATCCCCCGGGGTTGGGGCTAGCGGGATGGTATAATGAGCAGTTCTTC. It encodes CASSQDPPGLGLAGWYNEQFF.

J is TRBJ2-6 and V is TRBV20-1; 10 bases match TRBD2. Germline CDR1 reads DFQATT; CDR2 reads SNEGSKA (reference sequence). The CDR3 has 15 residues. The CDR3 loop reads CFAPTSGAGANVLTF. The CDR3 nucleotides read TGCTTTGCGCCCACTAGCGGGGCTGGGGCCAACGTCCTGACTTTC.

This clonotype showed up just a few times. The genes are TRBV13 and TRBJ2-7; 11 nucleotides match TRBD2. The CDR3 is 19 residues long. CDR1 is PRHDT, CDR2 FYEKMQ, per germline (reference sequence). The V and J ends lost 5 bases and 4 bases, in that order; junction bases with no gene match: 19. In nucleotides, the CDR3 is TGTGCCAGCAGCCCAACGGCCTGGTTAGCGGGAGGGCCGAATTACGAGCAGTACTTC. Protein: CASSPTAWLAGGPNYEQYF.

This clonotype showed up many times. The genes are TRBV5-1 and TRBJ2-3; D ambiguous. V was trimmed by 3 bases and J by 2 bases, leaving 10 bases between them. Germline V gene lookup returns CDR1 SGHRS and CDR2 YFSETQ. The CDR3 spans 14 residues. The CDR3 reads CASSSARLTDTQYF. In nucleotides, the CDR3 is TGCGCCAGCAGCTCCGCACGGCTCACAGATACGCAGTATTTT.